This T cell receptor beta chain was observed in a study of cytomegalovirus exposure and HLA in healthy donors. Whole-study findings and limits: With DRB1 most and HLA-C fewest, TCR association rates differed between HLA loci in a later analysis. The investigators catalogued 160 or so TCR beta chains as cytomegalovirus-associated. There were a few CMV-associated chains whose specificity for CMV antigens was confirmed in vitro.

Germline CDR1 MDHEN, CDR2 SYDVKM. This CDR3 spans 14 amino acids. To note about this clone: Its cognate antigen is unknown.

The PCR was carried out with 60 Vbeta primers and 13 Jbeta primers. Produced via immunoSEQ multiplex PCR; TCRdb's table is partial and in-frame only. Among 120,000 or so clones listed, 83% were seen once. Regarding donors, all were healthy bone marrow donors. The clonotype was recovered from a woman between 40 and 50 years old in good health and CMV-seropositive. The sample consisted of PBMCs. The V gene is TRBV28, the J gene TRBJ2-5; 9 positions agree with TRBD1. TRBJ2-7 explains the end of the DNA better; the J call may be wrong. CDR3 in DNA: TGTGCCAGCAGTTTATCGACAGGGGGTTACGAGCAGTACTTC. It translates to CASSLSTGGYEQYF.